This passage covers 28 T cell receptor beta chains from one sample sequenced in a study of shared clonotypes between healthy human individuals. Method: immunoSEQ multiplex PCR; TCRdb's copy keeps in-frame clones and lacks some. Counted here are roughly 1,100,000 clones, about three quarters occurring once; the ten biggest clones make up roughly 1.4%. Input material: memory CD4+ T cells sorted from blood. Subset: CD45RA-negative fraction. All receptors come from a man aged 18-30 years in good health.

The CDR3 loop is CASSSETDPNQPQHF. The CDR3, as DNA: TGTGCCAGCTCATCCGAGACAGACCCAAATCAGCCCCAGCATTTT. The genes are TRBV18 and TRBJ1-5, with D maybe TRBD1 (5 bases). This CDR3 is 15 amino acids long. Per germline, CDR1 KGHSH and CDR2 LQKENI. The ends were cut back, 5 bases at V and 4 bases at J, with 15 bases in the middle.

The chain joins TRBV15 to TRBJ1-5, with a weak D call TRBD1 (6 bases). The V end lost 3 bases, the J end lost 11 bases, and 23 bases lay between the germline ends. Germline assignment: CDR1 LNHNV and CDR2 YYDKDF (reference sequence). This CDR3 comprises 16 residues. CDR3 sequence: CATSRSSGGAGQSQHF. For the CDR3, the DNA is TGTGCCACCAGCAGGTCCTCGGGGGGCGCGGGGCAGTCCCAGCATTTT.

This chain uses TRBV5-1 with TRBJ2-1, with D possibly being TRBD2 (6 bases). Trimming took off 0 bases at V and 2 bases at J, with 18 bases between the two ends. The CDR3 covers 18 residues. CDR1 SGHRS and CDR2 YFSETQ come from the germline V gene. The CDR3 sequence: CASSLVGSGPPPYNEQFF. The DNA for the CDR3 is TGCGCCAGCAGCTTGGTGGGTAGCGGTCCGCCCCCCTACAATGAGCAGTTCTTC.

This chain links TRBV5-4 with TRBJ2-7, with 7 bases that match TRBD2. Trimming removed 2 bases from V and 5 bases from J; junction bases left unmatched: 4. CDR1 and CDR2 (germline): SGHNT, YYREEE (reference sequence). The CDR3 loop spans 13 amino acids. This CDR3 reads CASSFGLADEQYF. DNA for the CDR3: TGTGCCAGCAGCTTCGGGCTAGCGGACGAGCAGTACTTC.

The table lists this clone with a few counts. The chain joins TRBV10-1 to TRBJ1-1, with 7 bases that match TRBD1. With 5 bases clipped from V and 6 bases from J, the junction kept 9 bases outside the gene matches. Per the germline V gene, CDR1 is WNHNN and CDR2 is SYGVQD (reference sequence). This CDR3 spans 14 amino acids. The CDR3 DNA follows: TGCGCCAGCAGTAAGACAGGGAGGGAAGCTGAAGCTTTCTTT. It specifies CASSKTGREAEAFF.

As regards this clone: This clone may be a read error of a much larger clone one base away. The same CDR3 can be traced to other DNA sequences in this sample. V gene TRBV7-9 combines with J gene TRBJ2-3; D perhaps matches TRBD1 (5 bases). V gave up 0 bases and J gave up 3 bases, with 7 bases separating them. The CDR3 loop spans 14 amino acids. Germline V gives CDR1 SEHNR, CDR2 FQNEAQ (reference sequence). The chain's CDR3 is CASSLAGPTDTQYF. As DNA, the CDR3 is TGTGCCAGCAGCTTAGCGGGGCCAACAGATACGCAGTATTTT. Variable domain in full (rest from reference TRBV7-9 and TRBJ2-3): DTGVSQNPRHKITKRGQNVTFRCDPISEHNRLYWYRQTLGQGPEFLTYFQNEAQLEKSRLLSDRFSAERPKGSFSTLEIQRTEQGDSAMYLCASSLAGPTDTQYFGPGTRLTVL.

This rearrangement joins TRBV6-6 to TRBJ2-7, with D perhaps given as TRBD1 or TRBD2 (5 bases each). This CDR3 contains 14 residues. V gave up 5 bases and J gave up 0 bases, with 11 bases separating them. Germline assignment: CDR1 MNHNY and CDR2 SVGAGI (reference sequence). In DNA, the CDR3 is TGTGCCAGCAGTCCCCGGGACGGCTCCTACGAGCAGTACTTC. Translation: CASSPRDGSYEQYF.

Here the CDR3 DNA reads TGCGCCAGCAGCCCCGGCGCCGTGGGTGGTGGGGCCAACGTCCTGACTTTC. Amino acid sequence: CASSPGAVGGGANVLTF. This chain joins TRBV5-1 and TRBJ2-6; D is uncertain. The V gene lost 4 bases and the J gene lost 3 bases, with 17 bases spanning the gap. Germline V gene data show CDR1 as SGHRS and CDR2 as YFSETQ. CDR3 length: 17 amino acids.

The V call is TRBV9, the J call TRBJ2-3; TRBD2 agrees at 7 bases. V shed 1 base and J 1 base; nucleotides not matched to a gene: 9. There are 17 residues in the CDR3. The germline gives CDR1 SGDLS, CDR2 YYNGEE. The CDR3 DNA reads as TGTGCCAGCAGCGTACGGAGCGGGGAGTGGGGCACAGATACGCAGTATTTT. This gives the protein CASSVRSGEWGTDTQYF.

J is TRBJ2-7 and V is TRBV6-1; 9 positions match TRBD2. This CDR3 has 15 residues. The trim removed 6 bases at V and 0 bases at J, leaving 6 bases unmatched. The germline V gene encodes CDR1 MNHNS and CDR2 SASEGT. Here the CDR3 DNA reads TGTGCCAGCAGGCGGGAGGGGAAGAGCTCCTACGAGCAGTACTTC. Encoded protein: CASRREGKSSYEQYF.

The J gene is TRBJ2-3, the V gene TRBV5-1, with TRBD2 matching 9 bases. Trimming cost V 7 bases and J 6 bases; bases outside gene matches: 12. Germline values: CDR1 SGHRS, CDR2 YFSETQ. CDR3 length equals 15 residues. The CDR3 bases are TGCGCCAGCTTTAGCGGGGGTACCTTCAGGGATACGCAGTATTTT. As protein: CASFSGGTFRDTQYF.

This rearrangement joins TRBV6-4 to TRBJ2-1, with 10 bases fitting TRBD1. The CDR3 consists of 14 residues. Germline-derived CDR1 and CDR2 are MRHNA and SNTAGT. Trimming took 6 bases from V and 5 from J; bases not matched to a gene: 4. Here the CDR3 DNA reads TGTGCCAGCAGCAAGACAGGGGGCCACAATGAGCAGTTCTTC. Translating it yields CASSKTGGHNEQFF.

The chain carries TRBV7-9 and TRBJ2-1, with 13 positions matching TRBD2. Looked up from germline, CDR1 is SEHNR and CDR2 is FQNEAQ (reference sequence). There are 15 residues in the CDR3. Losses at the gene ends were 5 bases for V and 7 bases for J; bases not matched to a gene: 5. This CDR3 is CASSPRLAGGNEQFF. The CDR3 DNA sequence: TGTGCCAGCAGCCCCAGACTAGCGGGGGGAAATGAGCAGTTCTTC.

In this sample, this clone turned up once. The chain's CDR3 is CASSNGEETQYF. In nucleotides, the CDR3 is TGTGCCAGCAGCAACGGGGAAGAGACCCAGTACTTC. V and J are TRBV7-3 and TRBJ2-5, with D possibly TRBD2 on 5 matching bases. Germline CDR1 reads SGHTA; CDR2 reads FQGTGA. Deletions cut 5 bases from V and 3 bases from J, with 7 bases between. CDR3 length: 12 amino acids.

The chain is built from TRBV5-1 and TRBJ2-2; D not certain. CDR1 is SGHRS and CDR2 is YFSETQ in the germline V gene. V was cut by 5 bases and J by 0 bases, with 8 bases left in between. The CDR3 contains 14 residues. CDR3 amino acids: CASRTQPNTGELFF. The DNA of the CDR3 is TGCGCCAGCAGGACCCAACCGAACACCGGGGAGCTGTTTTTT. Supplemented by reference TRBV5-1 and TRBJ2-2, the full variable domain reads KAGVTQTPRYLIKTRGQQVTLSCSPISGHRSVSWYQQTPGQGLQFLFEYFSETQRNKGNFPGRFSGRQFSNSRSEMNVSTLELGDSALYLCASRTQPNTGELFFGEGSRLTVL.

This clone was seen more than once but under ten times. The chain carries TRBV30 and TRBJ2-2; the D gene is possibly TRBD1 (6 bases). CDR1 GTSNPN and CDR2 SVGIG come from the germline V gene (reference sequence). CDR3 size: 16 residues. V was trimmed by 4 bases and J by 1 base, leaving 16 bases between them. The chain's CDR3 is CAWNGGGRGNTGELFF. The CDR3 DNA is TGTGCCTGGAACGGAGGTGGCAGGGGGAACACCGGGGAGCTGTTTTTT.

This clone was counted once. V gene TRBV27 combines with J gene TRBJ1-1; D is ambiguous. CDR3 size: 14 residues. V was shortened by 4 bases and J by 8 bases, with 17 bases between the two germline ends. Germline values: CDR1 MNHEY, CDR2 SMNVEV (reference sequence). The CDR3 DNA reads TGTGCCAGCAGTTCCTACCCCTTAATAGAAGAAGCTTTCTTT. Its translation is CASSSYPLIEEAFF.

This clone was picked up a small number of times. The chain employs TRBV2 and TRBJ2-1; D is uncertain. The CDR3 sequence is 11 residues long. Germline assignment: CDR1 SNHLY and CDR2 FYNNEI. V lost 1 base to trimming and J lost 12 bases, with 7 bases between them. CDR3: CASSEGFWQFF. The CDR3 DNA sequence: TGTGCCAGCAGTGAAGGCTTCTGGCAGTTCTTC.

This clone was seen a handful of times. The CDR3 nucleotides read TGTGCCAGCTCCCTGCGGGGGGAAGTCAATTCACCCCTCCACTTT. As protein: CASSLRGEVNSPLHF. The rearrangement joins TRBV18 to TRBJ1-6; a weak D match, TRBD1 (5 bases). V gave up 6 bases and J gave up 7 bases, with 16 bases separating them. The CDR3 sequence is 15 residues long. Germline-derived CDR1 and CDR2 are KGHSH and LQKENI.

The gene calls are TRBV19 and TRBJ1-5; no clear D gene. The germline V gene encodes CDR1 LNHDA and CDR2 SQIVND (reference sequence). V gave up 6 bases and J gave up 1 base, with 16 bases separating them. This CDR3 is 16 amino acids long. CDR3 amino acids: CASSPHTLGSNQPQHF. As DNA, the CDR3 is TGTGCCAGTAGCCCCCACACCCTGGGGAGCAATCAGCCCCAGCATTTT.

This clone occurred a few times. The rearrangement joins TRBV28 to TRBJ2-7; TRBD1 matches 7 bases. The CDR3 loop spans 14 amino acids. Trimming cost V 7 bases and J 2 bases; bases outside gene matches: 8. Germline V gene sequence: CDR1 MDHEN, CDR2 SYDVKM. CDR3 residues: CASTRTGDTYEQYF. DNA of the CDR3: TGTGCCAGCACCCGGACAGGAGATACCTACGAGCAGTACTTC. The full variable domain, with the rest looked up from reference TRBV28 and TRBJ2-7, is DVKVTQSSRYLVKRTGEKVFLECVQDMDHENMFWYRQDPGLGLRLIYFSYDVKMKEKGDIPEGYSVSREKKERFSLILESASTNQTSMYLCASTRTGDTYEQYFGPGTRLTVT.

This clone turned up a few times. The chain carries TRBV9 and TRBJ1-4; D not certain. There are 15 residues in the CDR3. The V and J ends lost 0 bases and 3 bases respectively, with 9 bases between them. Germline-derived CDR1 and CDR2 are SGDLS and YYNGEE. This CDR3 reads CASSVGNGPNEKLFF. The CDR3 DNA follows: TGTGCCAGCAGCGTAGGTAACGGCCCTAATGAAAAACTGTTTTTT.

This chain joins TRBV27 and TRBJ1-2; D gene uncertain. Germline CDR1 is MNHEY and CDR2 is SMNVEV (reference sequence). The CDR3 is 14 amino acids. Trimming took 6 bases from V and 1 from J, leaving 12 bases between them. This CDR3 is CASSPVFHNYGYTF. The CDR3 DNA sequence: TGTGCCAGCAGCCCGGTGTTCCATAACTATGGCTACACCTTC.

The chain carries TRBV15 and TRBJ2-5; D may be TRBD2 (6 bases). The CDR3 has 15 residues. The V end lost 5 bases, the J end lost 4 bases, and 17 bases lay between the germline ends. Germline lookup yields CDR1 LNHNV and CDR2 YYDKDF (reference sequence). CDR3 DNA sequence: TGTGCCACCAGCGGCGCGGGGTTGGGGGGAGAGACCCAGTACTTC. It encodes CATSGAGLGGETQYF.

CDR3 in amino acids: CASSQVSLAGAADTQYF. The CDR3 bases are TGTGCCAGCAGCCAAGTTTCCCTAGCGGGAGCGGCAGATACGCAGTATTTT. The rearrangement joins TRBV4-2 to TRBJ2-3, with 10 bases identical to TRBD2. The CDR3 is made up of 17 amino acids. The V gene's germline CDR1 is LGHNA and CDR2 YNFKEQ. V dropped 1 base and J dropped 4; count of bases not matched to a gene: 8.

The chain has TRBV10-3 and TRBJ2-7; D not resolved. Trimming left V 8 bases short and J 2 bases short, with 13 bases between. The CDR3 extends over 13 amino acids. CDR1 and CDR2 (germline): ENHRY, SYGVKD. The CDR3 DNA follows: TGTGCCATCGGCCGCCCCCTAACCTACGAGCAGTACTTC. Protein: CAIGRPLTYEQYF.

The chain has TRBV10-3 and TRBJ2-7, with 9 bases matching TRBD1. CDR1 is ENHRY and CDR2 is SYGVKD in the germline V gene. Trimming at V came to 0 bases and at J to 3 bases, leaving 0 bases not matched to a gene. This CDR3 region has 14 residues. Written as DNA, the CDR3 is TGTGCCATCAGTGAGTCGGACAGGGGCTACGAGCAGTACTTC. This gives the protein CAISESDRGYEQYF.

In this sample, this clone turned up once. Other nucleotide sequences from this sample produce the same CDR3. The chain has TRBV5-1 and TRBJ1-5; TRBD1 matches at 7 bases. The CDR3 length is 15 residues. The ends lost 0 bases at V and 2 bases at J; junction bases unmatched: 2. Germline CDR1 and CDR2: SGHRS and YFSETQ. CDR3 residues: CASSLGDRGNQPQHF. The DNA for the CDR3 is TGCGCCAGCAGCTTGGGTGACAGGGGCAATCAGCCCCAGCATTTT.